Listed here is a single T cell receptor beta chain. This record comes from a study of control samples from healthy donors and cancer patients. Germline V lookup: CDR1 SGHRS, CDR2 YFSETQ. Between the trimmed V and J ends, which lost 9 bases and 5 bases, there was a span of 11 bases. This CDR3 spans 11 amino acids. TCRdb keeps only in-frame clones here, not all; method: immunoSEQ multiplex PCR. The repertoire includes approximately 46,000 clones, around nine tenths of them detected once, and around 0.8% sits in the top ten. The gene calls are TRBV5-1 and TRBJ1-1, with D possibly matching TRBD1 (5 bases). The sample comprised PBMCs. The source is a man in his thirties or forties with colorectal cancer. The CDR3 DNA follows: TGCGCCACCCGGGAGGGGACTGAAGCTTTCTTT. Encoded protein: CATREGTEAFF. The variable domain in full, completed from reference TRBV5-1 and TRBJ1-1, reads KAGVTQTPRYLIKTRGQQVTLSCSPISGHRSVSWYQQTPGQGLQFLFEYFSETQRNKGNFPGRFSGRQFSNSRSEMNVSTLELGDSALYLCATREGTEAFFGQGTRLTVV.